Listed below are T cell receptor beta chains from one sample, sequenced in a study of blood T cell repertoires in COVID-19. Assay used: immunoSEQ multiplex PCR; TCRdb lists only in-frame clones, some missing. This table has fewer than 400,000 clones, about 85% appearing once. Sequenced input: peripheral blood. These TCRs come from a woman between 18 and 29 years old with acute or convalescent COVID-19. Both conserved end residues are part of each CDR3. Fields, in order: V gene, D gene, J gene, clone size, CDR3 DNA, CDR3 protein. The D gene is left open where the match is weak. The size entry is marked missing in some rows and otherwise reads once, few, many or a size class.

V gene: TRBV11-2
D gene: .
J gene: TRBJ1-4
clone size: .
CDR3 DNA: TGTGCCAGCAGCTTAGGGGGAGCGGAAAATGAAAAACTGTTTTTT
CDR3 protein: CASSLGGAENEKLFF

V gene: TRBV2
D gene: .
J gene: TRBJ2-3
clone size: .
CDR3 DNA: TGTGCCAGCAGCCATTCTCTAGCACCCCTACGAGATACGCAGTATTTT
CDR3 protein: CASSHSLAPLRDTQYF

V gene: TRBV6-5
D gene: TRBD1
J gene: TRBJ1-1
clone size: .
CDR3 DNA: TGTGCCAGCAGCCCCAACAGGGGGCGAACTGAAGCTTTCTTT
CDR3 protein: CASSPNRGRTEAFF

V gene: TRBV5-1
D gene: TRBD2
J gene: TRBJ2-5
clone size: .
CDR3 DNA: TGCGCCAGCAGCGGCCTAGCGGGGGCCGAAGAGACCCAGTACTTC
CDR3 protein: CASSGLAGAEETQYF

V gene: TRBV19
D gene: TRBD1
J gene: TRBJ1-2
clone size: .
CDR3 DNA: TGTGCCAGTAGTCCCGAACTGACAGGGTTAGGAGGCTACACCTTC
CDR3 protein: CASSPELTGLGGYTF

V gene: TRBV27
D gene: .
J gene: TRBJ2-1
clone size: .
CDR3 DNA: TGTGCCAGCAGTCCCCCCTACGGCGGTTCCTTTCGGAATGAGCAGTTCTTC
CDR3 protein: CASSPPYGGSFRNEQFF

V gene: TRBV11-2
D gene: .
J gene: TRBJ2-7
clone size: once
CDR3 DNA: TGTGCCAGCAGCCCAGTGGTCTCCTACGAGCAGTACTTC
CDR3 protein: CASSPVVSYEQYF

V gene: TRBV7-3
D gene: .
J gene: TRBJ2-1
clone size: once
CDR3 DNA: TGTGCCAGCGCCCCTGGACAGTCAGGCAATGAGCAGTTCTTC
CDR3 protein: CASAPGQSGNEQFF

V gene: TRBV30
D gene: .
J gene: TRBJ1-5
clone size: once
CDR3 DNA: TGTGCCTGGAGTGTTAGTGAATTTGACTGGCCCCAGCATTTT
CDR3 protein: CAWSVSEFDWPQHF

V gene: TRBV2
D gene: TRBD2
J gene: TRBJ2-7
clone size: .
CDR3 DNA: TGTGCCAGCAAACTAGCGGGGGGTCTCTCCTACGAGCAGTACTTC
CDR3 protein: CASKLAGGLSYEQYF

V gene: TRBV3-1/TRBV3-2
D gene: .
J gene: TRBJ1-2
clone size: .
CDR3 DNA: TGTGCCAGCAGCCAGACCTCAGGTTCCTATGGCTACACCTTC
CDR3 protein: CASSQTSGSYGYTF

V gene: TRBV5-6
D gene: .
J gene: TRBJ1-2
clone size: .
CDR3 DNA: TGTGCCAGCAGCTTCCCGGACTCGGGGGGCTACACCTTC
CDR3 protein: CASSFPDSGGYTF

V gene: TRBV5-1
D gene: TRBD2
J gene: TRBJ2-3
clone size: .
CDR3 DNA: TGCGCCAGCAGCTTGGATGTGGGAGGGCCAGATACGCAGTATTTT
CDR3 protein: CASSLDVGGPDTQYF

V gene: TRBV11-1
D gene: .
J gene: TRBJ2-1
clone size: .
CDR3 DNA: TGTGCCAGCAGCTTGGGAGGGGGGGCTCTTAACAATGAGCAGTTCTTC
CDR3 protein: CASSLGGGALNNEQFF

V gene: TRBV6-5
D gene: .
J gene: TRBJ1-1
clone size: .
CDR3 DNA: TGTGCCAGCACTCGGGACTCTTGGACTGAAGCTTTCTTT
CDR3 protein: CASTRDSWTEAFF

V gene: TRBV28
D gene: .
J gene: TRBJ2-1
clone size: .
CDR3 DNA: TGTGCCAGCAGTCCGGGACTTATACCCCCCAATCAGGGGCAGTTCTTC
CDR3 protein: CASSPGLIPPNQGQFF

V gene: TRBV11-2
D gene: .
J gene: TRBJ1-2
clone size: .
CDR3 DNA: TGTGCCAGCAGCCAAAGAGTCTACTATGGCTACACCTTC
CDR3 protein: CASSQRVYYGYTF

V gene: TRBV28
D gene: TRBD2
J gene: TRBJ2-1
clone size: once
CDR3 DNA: TGTGCCAGCAGTTCACCCTCGACTAGCGGGAGCAATGAGCAGTTCTTC
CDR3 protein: CASSSPSTSGSNEQFF

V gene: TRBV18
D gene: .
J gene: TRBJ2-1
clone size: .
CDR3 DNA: TGTGCCAGCTCACCACCGAGTAAGGGGATTAGGGAGCAGTTCTTC
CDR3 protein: CASSPPSKGIREQFF

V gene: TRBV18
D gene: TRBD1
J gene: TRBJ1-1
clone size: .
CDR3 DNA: TGTGCCAGCTCACCCTCCGCAGGGGGGAACACTGAAGCTTTCTTT
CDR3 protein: CASSPSAGGNTEAFF

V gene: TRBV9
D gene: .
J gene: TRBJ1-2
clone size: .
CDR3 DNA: TGTGCCAGCAGCGTAGTCTCGGGGGACTATGGCTACACCTTC
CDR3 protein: CASSVVSGDYGYTF

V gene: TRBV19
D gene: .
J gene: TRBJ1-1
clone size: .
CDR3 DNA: TGTGCCAGTAGTATATATGCTGAAGCTTTCTTT
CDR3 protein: CASSIYAEAFF

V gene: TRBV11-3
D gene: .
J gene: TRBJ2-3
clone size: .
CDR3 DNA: TGTGCCAGCAGCTTAGGCGGCAACACAGATACGCAGTATTTT
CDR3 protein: CASSLGGNTDTQYF

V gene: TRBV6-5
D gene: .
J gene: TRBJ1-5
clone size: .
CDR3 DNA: TGTGCCAGCAGATCCACAGGGATCGGTCAGCCCCAGCATTTT
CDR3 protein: CASRSTGIGQPQHF

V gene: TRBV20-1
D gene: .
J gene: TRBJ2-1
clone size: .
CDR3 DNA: TGCAGTGCGAGTCAATACGGGGGAAGCTCCTACAATGAGCAGTTCTTC
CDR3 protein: CSASQYGGSSYNEQFF

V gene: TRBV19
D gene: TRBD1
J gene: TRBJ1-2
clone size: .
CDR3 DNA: TGTGCCAGTAGTAGGCAGGGGGCTAACTATGGCTACACCTTC
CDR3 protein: CASSRQGANYGYTF

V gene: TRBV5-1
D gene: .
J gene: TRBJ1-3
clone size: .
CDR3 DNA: TGCGCCAGCAGCTTGCTTCGGGGAGGGACTGGAAACACCATATATTTT
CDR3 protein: CASSLLRGGTGNTIYF